A single sample gave rise to the 12 T cell receptor beta chains below, sequenced in a study of cytomegalovirus exposure and HLA in healthy donors. With 60 Vbeta and 13 Jbeta primers, the PCR was carried out. The data were produced by immunoSEQ multiplex PCR, yet TCRdb's version contains in-frame clones alone and is incomplete. This sample has about 110,000 clones, with roughly 15% found just once. The material sequenced was PBMCs. The receptors were gathered from a female donor in good health and CMV-seronegative.

This clone was seen more than once but under ten times. The CDR3 here is CASSERGAGQGPEAFF. CDR3 coding DNA: TGTGCCAGCAGTGAGAGGGGGGCGGGACAGGGACCTGAAGCTTTCTTT. The chain has TRBV6-1 and TRBJ1-1; 9 bases align to TRBD1. Trimming removed 3 bases from V and 6 bases from J; junction bases left unmatched: 11. The CDR3 totals 16 residues. Germline values: CDR1 MNHNS, CDR2 SASEGT.

V usage is TRBV19 and J usage is TRBJ1-4; 8 bases line up with TRBD1. The germline V gene has CDR1 LNHDA and CDR2 SQIVND (reference sequence). Trimming removed 4 bases from V and 6 bases from J; junction bases left unmatched: 7. The CDR3 length is 15 residues. CDR3 DNA: TGTGCCAGTAGTAGCGACAGGGGACAGGATGAAAAACTGTTTTTT. Its protein is CASSSDRGQDEKLFF.

The chain links TRBV4-3 to TRBJ2-1; 10 bases are a match to TRBD2. CDR3 length: 16 residues. In germline, CDR1 is LGHNA, CDR2 YSLEER. Trimming at V came to 0 bases and at J to 8 bases, leaving 7 bases not matched to a gene. The CDR3 protein is CASSQDLAGGGYEQFF. The DNA of the CDR3 is TGCGCCAGCAGCCAAGATTTAGCGGGGGGAGGGTATGAGCAGTTCTTC.

This clone was observed a few times. For the CDR3, the DNA is TGCGCCAGCAGCCAAATCGGCGTAGCGGGGGGTGCCTACGAGCAGTACTTC. This sequence encodes CASSQIGVAGGAYEQYF. This chain connects TRBV4-1 to TRBJ2-7, with TRBD2 identical over 10 bases. The CDR3 length is 17 residues. Germline CDR1 reads MGHRA; CDR2 reads YSYEKL. Unmatched junction bases numbered 9, after V lost 2 bases and J lost 2 bases.

This chain uses TRBV7-2 with TRBJ2-1; tentative D call: TRBD1 (5 bases). The germline CDR1 and CDR2 sequences are SGHTA and FQGNSA. Trimming shortened V by 0 bases and J by 12 bases, and 12 bases separated the two germline ends. The CDR3 has 13 residues. This CDR3 is CASSLASRDRQFF. CDR3 DNA sequence: TGTGCCAGCAGCTTAGCGTCCAGGGATCGGCAGTTCTTC. Full variable domain (missing parts from reference TRBV7-2 and TRBJ2-1): GAGVSQSPSNKVTEKGKDVELRCDPISGHTALYWYRQSLGQGLEFLIYFQGNSAPDKSGLPSDRFSAERTGGSVSTLTIQRTQQEDSAVYLCASSLASRDRQFFGPGTRLTVL.

The rearrangement links TRBV27 to TRBJ2-3, with 8 bases matching TRBD1. CDR1 is MNHEY and CDR2 is SMNVEV in the germline V gene (reference sequence). The CDR3 has 15 amino acids. V was pared by 6 bases and J by 2 bases, with 7 bases of the junction left unmatched. The CDR3 spells CASSQGQGFTDTQYF. The CDR3 nucleotides read TGTGCCAGCAGCCAAGGACAGGGTTTCACAGATACGCAGTATTTT.

The rearrangement uses TRBV6-5 and TRBJ1-1, with TRBD1 as a possible D gene (6 bases). This CDR3 region has 13 residues. V lost 7 bases and J lost 4, with 13 bases in between. Germline lookup yields CDR1 MNHEY and CDR2 SVGAGI. DNA for the CDR3: TGTGCCAGCACCGTACAGGGTACCACTGAAGCTTTCTTT. This encodes CASTVQGTTEAFF.

In its sample, this clone was seen a few times. The chain has TRBV28 and TRBJ2-5, with a possible D match to TRBD2 (6 bases). The germline gives CDR1 MDHEN, CDR2 SYDVKM. V was clipped by 8 bases and J by 7 bases, with 14 bases between them. There are 12 residues in the CDR3. CDR3 nucleotides: TGTGCCAGCTTGGGGGGACTCGGGACCCAGTACTTC. Protein product: CASLGGLGTQYF.

This clone was detected a few times. The J gene is TRBJ1-5, the V gene TRBV2; TRBD1 might be the D (5 bases). Germline assignment: CDR1 SNHLY and CDR2 FYNNEI. Trimming took 5 bases from V and 4 from J, leaving 9 bases between them. The CDR3 spans 13 residues. The CDR3 DNA follows: TGTGCCAGCAGTAGCAGGGAAAATCAGCCCCAGCATTTT. The encoded protein is CASSSRENQPQHF.

This clone has only a few counts. This chain joins TRBV5-6 and TRBJ2-3, with TRBD2 as a possible D gene (5 bases). Germline values: CDR1 SGHDT, CDR2 YYEEEE. CDR3 length: 14 amino acids. V was cut by 4 bases and J by 6 bases, with 15 bases left in between. The DNA for the CDR3 is TGTGCCAGCAGCCGGGGTAGAGTTCAGGATACGCAGTATTTT. Residues: CASSRGRVQDTQYF.

The rearrangement joins TRBV4-3 to TRBJ1-1, with a weak D call TRBD1 (5 bases). The germline V gene has CDR1 LGHNA and CDR2 YSLEER. The CDR3 loop spans 15 amino acids. Trimming cost V 0 bases and J 3 bases, with 11 bases left between them. Here the CDR3 reads CASSQDSGLYTEAFF. In DNA, the CDR3 is TGCGCCAGCAGCCAAGATTCAGGGCTTTACACTGAAGCTTTCTTT.

This clone was detected only a few times. This chain joins TRBV21-1 and TRBJ1-4; the listed D gene, TRBD1, was not tested against the DNA. TRBV21-1 is an annotated pseudogene. This CDR3 region has 15 residues. The CDR3 DNA reads TGTGCCAGCAGCAAAGCTAGGGGCCCTAGTGAAAAACTGTTTTTT. Translation gives CASSKARGPSEKLFF.